A selection of T cell receptor beta chains follows, all from one sample in a study of cytomegalovirus exposure and HLA in healthy donors. Measured with immunoSEQ multiplex PCR; TCRdb has only the in-frame clones, and not every one. Of around 110,000 clones in the sample, about 59% were seen once. Sequenced material: PBMCs. The source is a middle-aged woman in good health and CMV-seropositive. Each CDR3 is given with its conserved first and last residue. A D gene is named only where the DNA matches it firmly. For some rows the clone size is stated as once, few or many, or as a class when expanded; others skip it.

>TRBJ1-4|NA|few|TRBV4-1
TGCGCCAGCAGCTCCGGGTCCTTTAATGAAAAACTGTTTTTT
CASSSGSFNEKLFF
>TRBJ1-4|NA|NA|TRBV7-9
TGTGCCAGCAGCTTCGGGGGAAGTGAAAAACTGTTTTTT
CASSFGGSEKLFF
>TRBJ2-1|NA|NA|TRBV5-1
TGCGCCAGCAGCTATGGTCAGGGGAAGGTAGAGCAGTTCTTC
CASSYGQGKVEQFF
>TRBJ2-3|TRBD2|NA|TRBV5-4
TGTGCCAGCAGGTCGGCGGCTAGCGGGGTAGCTGCAGATACGCAGTATTTT
CASRSAASGVAADTQYF
>TRBJ2-2|NA|few|TRBV5-4
TGTGCCTTTATCCCTGAGTCGAGGACCGGGGAGCTGTTTTTT
CAFIPESRTGELFF
>TRBJ2-1|TRBD2|NA|TRBV2
TGTGCCAGCAGTCCAACTAGCGGGAGGGCGCATGAGCAGTTCTTC
CASSPTSGRAHEQFF
>TRBJ2-1|TRBD2|NA|TRBV6-5
TGTGCCAGCAGTTACTCGAGACTAGCGAGGTGGAATGAGCAGTTCTTC
CASSYSRLARWNEQFF
>TRBJ2-2|TRBD1|few|TRBV6-5
TGTGCCAGCAGGGGTTGGACAGGCCACACCGGGGAGCTGTTTTTT
CASRGWTGHTGELFF
>TRBJ2-3|TRBD1|NA|TRBV5-4
TGTGCCAGCAGCCTGGAAGCAGGGGGTATAGATACGCAGTATTTT
CASSLEAGGIDTQYF
>TRBJ2-5|NA|NA|TRBV18
TGTGCCAGCTCACCGTCCTATGAAGAGACCCAGTACTTC
CASSPSYEETQYF
>TRBJ2-1|NA|NA|TRBV7-3
TGTGCCAGCAGCTTAACTAGTTTACCCAATAAAGATGAGCAGTTCTTC
CASSLTSLPNKDEQFF
>TRBJ2-5|TRBD2|few|TRBV4-1
TGCGCCAGCAGCCGTAATAGGCTAGCGGGAGGAGAGACCCAGTACTTC
CASSRNRLAGGETQYF
>TRBJ2-3|NA|NA|TRBV7-2
TGTGCCAGCAGCTTAGTTACGGAGTACCCCCCCCGCGATACGCAGTATTTT
CASSLVTEYPPRDTQYF
>TRBJ2-3|NA|once|TRBV2
TGTGCCAGCAGTGTGGGGGGTCCAGATACGCAGTATTTT
CASSVGGPDTQYF
>TRBJ1-2|NA|NA|TRBV7-2
TGTGCCAGCAGCTTAGAAGTCCTAAGGACTTATGGCTACACCTTC
CASSLEVLRTYGYTF
>TRBJ2-2|NA|NA|TRBV21-1
TGTGCCAGCAGATGTTCCGGGACTAGGGCCAACACCGGGGAGCTGTTTTTT
CASRCSGTRANTGELFF
>TRBJ2-7|NA|few|TRBV7-9
TGTGCCAGCAGCTTATCCTACGAGCAGTACTTC
CASSLSYEQYF
>TRBJ1-5|NA|NA|TRBV19
TGTGCCAGTAGTATTATGTTTCTCTTCAATCAGCCCCAGCATTTT
CASSIMFLFNQPQHF
>TRBJ2-5|NA|NA|TRBV9
TGTGCCAGCAGCGCCCGCGGGTGGGGAGAAGAGACCCAGTACTTC
CASSARGWGEETQYF
>TRBJ2-7|TRBD2|NA|TRBV6-6
TGTGCCAGCAGGTCAACTAGCGGGAACTACGAGCAGTACTTC
CASRSTSGNYEQYF
>TRBJ2-7|NA|NA|TRBV2
TGTGCCAGTACAGGGCTCCTCTACGAGCAGTACTTC
CASTGLLYEQYF
>TRBJ2-1|NA|NA|TRBV4-3
TGCGCCAGCAGCCAAGATAGAGCGGAAACGCATAATGAGCAGTTCTTC
CASSQDRAETHNEQFF
>TRBJ1-2|NA|NA|TRBV27
TGTGCCAGCAGCCCAACAGGCTCCTCTAACTATGGCTACACCTTC
CASSPTGSSNYGYTF
>TRBJ2-3|TRBD2|NA|TRBV5-1
TGCGCCAGCACTAGGACTAGCGGGAGAGAGGGGACAGATACGCAGTATTTT
CASTRTSGREGTDTQYF
>TRBJ2-5|TRBD2|NA|TRBV2
TGTGCCAGCAGCCCGGGACTAGCGGGAGGTTGGGAGACCCAGTACTTC
CASSPGLAGGWETQYF
>TRBJ1-5|NA|NA|TRBV6-4
TGTGCCAGCAGTGACTCCCCGTTTATAGGACAGCTATATAGCAATCAGCCCCAGCATTTT
CASSDSPFIGQLYSNQPQHF
>TRBJ1-1|TRBD1|NA|TRBV10-3
TGTGCCATCAGTGAAGAGACAGGGGGCACTGAAGCTTTCTTT
CAISEETGGTEAFF
>TRBJ2-2|NA|NA|TRBV27
TGTGCCAGCAGTTTATCCCCGTACACCGGGGAGCTGTTTTTT
CASSLSPYTGELFF
>TRBJ2-7|TRBD2|NA|TRBV7-2
TGTGCCAGCAGCTCCAGACTAGCGGGAGACGGCGAGCAGTACTTC
CASSSRLAGDGEQYF
>TRBJ2-1|TRBD2|NA|TRBV27
TGTGCCAGCAGTCCCGGGGGGTACTCCTACAATGAGCAGTTCTTC
CASSPGGYSYNEQFF
>TRBJ1-1|TRBD1|NA|TRBV29-1
TGCAGCGGGGGACAGATATACACTGAAGCTTTCTTT
CSGGQIYTEAFF
>TRBJ2-5|NA|NA|TRBV5-1
TGCGCCAGCAAGTTAGCGCCCCAGTCACAAGAGACCCAGTACTTC
CASKLAPQSQETQYF
>TRBJ2-7|NA|few|TRBV2
TGTGCCAGCAAGACCGGGACTGCATCCTACGAGCAGTACTTC
CASKTGTASYEQYF
>TRBJ1-4|NA|NA|TRBV7-2
TGTGCCAGCAGCTTAGGCGGGGGGGATGAAAAACTGTTTTTT
CASSLGGGDEKLFF
>TRBJ2-5|NA|NA|TRBV4-1
TGCGCCAGCAGCCAAGGTATTTTAGAGACCCAGTACTTC
CASSQGILETQYF
>TRBJ2-7|TRBD1|NA|TRBV5-1
TGCGCCAGCAGCTTGGTACAGGGGGCGGGCTACGAGCAGTACTTC
CASSLVQGAGYEQYF
>TRBJ1-3|NA|NA|TRBV7-2
TGTGCCAGCAGCTTACCGACCTTTCAGGGGCACTCTGGAAACACCATATATTTT
CASSLPTFQGHSGNTIYF
>TRBJ2-1|NA|NA|TRBV5-5
TGTGCCAGCAGCTTGCAGCCCCCAATTGCAGGGGATGAGCAGTTCTTC
CASSLQPPIAGDEQFF
>TRBJ1-4|NA|NA|TRBV6-1
TGTGCCAGCAGTGAATGGGAGGACTTTGAAAAACTGTTTTTT
CASSEWEDFEKLFF
>TRBJ1-1|TRBD1|NA|TRBV27
TGTGCCAGCAGTTCGTGGACAGGGGACACTGAAGCTTTCTTT
CASSSWTGDTEAFF
>TRBJ1-2|TRBD1|NA|TRBV2
TGTGCCAGCAGTGGGGACAGGGGATTGGGACGGGGCTACACCTTC
CASSGDRGLGRGYTF
>TRBJ2-7|TRBD1|NA|TRBV5-4
TGTGCCAGCAGCTCCCTGGGGACAGGGGAACGGTACTTC
CASSSLGTGERYF
>TRBJ1-1|NA|NA|TRBV6-5
TGTGCCAGCAGTTCCGGGACACTAAACACTGAAGCTTTCTTT
CASSSGTLNTEAFF
>TRBJ1-5|NA|NA|TRBV27
TGTGCCAGCAGTTTAGCTACCAATCAGCCCCAGCATTTT
CASSLATNQPQHF
>TRBJ2-2|TRBD1|few|TRBV4-3
TGCGCCAGCAGCCATCGATCATTCCGGGACAGAAACACCGGGGAGCTGTTTTTT
CASSHRSFRDRNTGELFF
>TRBJ1-2|TRBD1|NA|TRBV4-1
TGCGCCAGCAGCGAAGACAGGGGGACCCGGGGGGGCTACACCTTC
CASSEDRGTRGGYTF
>TRBJ2-5|TRBD2|NA|TRBV27
TGTGCCAGCAGTTTAGGCGGGAGGGCCTACGGAGAGACCCAGTACTTC
CASSLGGRAYGETQYF
>TRBJ2-2|TRBD1|few|TRBV11-3
TGTGCCAGCAGCTCCGGACAGGTTAGGGCCGGGGAGCTGTTTTTT
CASSSGQVRAGELFF
>TRBJ2-5|NA|NA|TRBV19
TGTGCCAGTAGTCTGGGTGGGGCAGGGGATCAAGAGACCCAGTACTTC
CASSLGGAGDQETQYF
>TRBJ2-1|NA|NA|TRBV5-4
TGTGCCAGCAGCTTTGCGGGTTACAATGAGCAGTTCTTC
CASSFAGYNEQFF
>TRBJ2-1|NA|NA|TRBV9
TGTGCCAGCAGCGCATTCAGGGCTGCCTACAATGAGCAGTTCTTC
CASSAFRAAYNEQFF
>TRBJ2-3|TRBD2|NA|TRBV5-6
TGTGCCAGCAGCCGGGGACTAGCTGCGACAGATACGCAGTATTTT
CASSRGLAATDTQYF
>TRBJ2-1|NA|NA|TRBV19
TGTGCCAGTAGTATAACAGGTCCCTACAATGAGCAGTTCTTC
CASSITGPYNEQFF
>TRBJ2-1|NA|few|TRBV29-1
TGCAGCGTTGAAGGGAGGTTAAACGTTGATGAGCAGTTCTTC
CSVEGRLNVDEQFF
>TRBJ2-7|NA|NA|TRBV6-5
TGTGCCAGCAGTTCGCCCGAGCGCTTAGCCTACGAGCAGTACTTC
CASSSPERLAYEQYF
>TRBJ1-3|NA|NA|TRBV27
TGTGCCAGCAGCTCTAACTGGGCGACTGGAAACACCATATATTTT
CASSSNWATGNTIYF
>TRBJ2-1|NA|NA|TRBV19
TGTGCCAGTAGTATCTCCCAAAGGACATTAGAGCAGTTCTTC
CASSISQRTLEQFF